The following is a T cell receptor beta chain sequence with its context. Its target is not known. This sample was taken from a study of OX40 agonist ivuxolimab in advanced cancers. Turning to the study itself: Of mixed ages from about 23 to 90 and averaging approximately 60 years, the group was almost 85% male. General study findings and limits: Clonal expansion was seen in CD4+ and CD8+ blood T cells by week 6 at 0.1 to 3.0 mg/kg. Patients who responded partially at 0.1-3.0 mg/kg showed clonal expansion ranking among the lowest. The average count of expanded clones was higher among CD8+ T cells than among CD4+.

Germline CDR1 SEHNR, CDR2 FQNEAQ (reference sequence). The V segment lost 5 bases and the J segment 0 bases; nucleotides outside the gene matches: 8. This CDR3 has 16 residues. The data were produced by immunoSEQ multiplex PCR, yet TCRdb's version contains in-frame clones alone and is incomplete. This table has more than 60,000 clones, 81% appearing once. The J gene is TRBJ1-1, the V gene TRBV7-9; 8 positions agree with TRBD1. Sample: CD4+ or CD8+ T cells sorted from blood, taken in a trial of the OX40 agonist ivuxolimab. This clonotype was sampled from an adult with an advanced solid tumor such as melanoma, head and neck, liver or kidney cancer. This CDR3 is CASSDSDRGMNTEAFF. The CDR3 nucleotides read TGTGCCAGCAGCGACAGTGACAGGGGTATGAACACTGAAGCTTTCTTT.